Following are 27 T cell receptor beta chains from one sample sequenced in a study of blood T cell repertoires in COVID-19. TCRdb's table, derived via immunoSEQ multiplex PCR, lists solely in-frame clones and lacks some. The sample includes over 200,000 clones, roughly 88% seen only once; the top ten take under 4.5%. The specimen sequenced was PBMCs or T cells enriched from blood (not recorded which). The origin of the receptors is a young woman who had been exposed to COVID-19.

This clone was seen just once. The chain employs TRBV4-1 and TRBJ2-7, with 8 bases matching TRBD2. The CDR3 contains 14 residues. V trimming: 3 bases; J trimming: 3 bases; junction bases outside the gene matches: 4. Germline CDR1 and CDR2: MGHRA and YSYEKL. CDR3 sequence (DNA): TGCGCCAGCAGCCAGACTAGCGCCGGCTACGAGCAGTACTTC. Its translation: CASSQTSAGYEQYF.

The V gene is TRBV2, the J gene TRBJ2-7, with 8 bases that match TRBD1. Per germline, CDR1 SNHLY and CDR2 FYNNEI. J was trimmed by 1 base and V by 6 bases; bases with no gene match: 5. The CDR3 covers 14 residues. CDR3 protein: CASRRTGLSYEQYF. Here the CDR3 DNA reads TGTGCCAGCAGACGGACAGGGTTGTCCTACGAGCAGTACTTC.

The chain employs TRBV5-1 and TRBJ2-7; 7 bases match TRBD1. The CDR3 totals 15 residues. J gave up 0 bases and V 4 bases, and 7 bases lay outside the gene matches. The germline V gene has CDR1 SGHRS and CDR2 YFSETQ. In nucleotides, the CDR3 is TGCGCCAGCAGCCCCGGACAGGCTATCTCCTACGAGCAGTACTTC. Amino acids: CASSPGQAISYEQYF.

The genes are TRBV5-1 and TRBJ2-1, with D possibly TRBD2 on 5 matching bases. The CDR3 sequence is 14 residues long. The germline CDR1 and CDR2 sequences are SGHRS and YFSETQ. Trimming removed 1 base from V and 7 bases from J, with 12 bases in between. The CDR3 here is CASSLWEIGNEQFF. CDR3 in DNA: TGCGCCAGCAGCTTGTGGGAGATTGGAAATGAGCAGTTCTTC.

The gene calls are TRBV6-1 and TRBJ1-5; weak D call: TRBD1 (5 bases). V was cut by 3 bases and J by 5 bases, with 11 bases left in between. Germline V lookup: CDR1 MNHNS, CDR2 SASEGT. The CDR3 loop spans 14 amino acids. The CDR3 coding sequence is TGTGCCAGCAGTGAGAGCAGGGTTGATCAGCCCCAGCATTTT. Encoded protein: CASSESRVDQPQHF.

This clone occurred once. The chain links TRBV3-1 (or the pseudogene TRBV3-2) to TRBJ2-2, with a tentative D call TRBD2 (5 bases). The V gene lost 4 bases and the J gene lost 4 bases, with 10 bases spanning the gap. The germline V gene encodes CDR1 LGHDT and CDR2 YNNKEL (reference sequence). This CDR3 has 14 residues. The CDR3 DNA sequence: TGTGCCAGCAGCCCACTTGAGGGCACCGGGGAGCTGTTTTTT. This gives the protein CASSPLEGTGELFF.

This chain links TRBV5-6 with TRBJ1-2, with a tentative D call TRBD1 (6 bases). CDR3 size: 17 residues. Germline V gene sequence: CDR1 SGHDT, CDR2 YYEEEE. The ends were cut back, 4 bases at V and 6 bases at J, with 25 bases in the middle. The CDR3 loop reads CASSLKAGGLGRNGYTF. CDR3 coding DNA: TGTGCCAGCAGCCTTAAGGCGGGGGGCCTTGGAAGGAATGGCTACACCTTC.

The chain uses TRBV2 and TRBJ1-5; D is possibly TRBD1 (5 bases). Germline values: CDR1 SNHLY, CDR2 FYNNEI. This CDR3 is 13 amino acids long. V was trimmed by 4 bases and J by 2 bases, leaving 6 bases between them. The CDR3 loop reads CASSVQGNQPQHF. The CDR3 DNA follows: TGTGCCAGCAGTGTACAGGGCAATCAGCCCCAGCATTTT.

The chain joins TRBV10-3 to TRBJ1-1, with a possible D match to TRBD1 (6 bases). This CDR3 is built from 15 residues. The V end was cut by 7 bases, the J end by 0 bases, with 15 bases between. Germline CDR1 is ENHRY and CDR2 is SYGVKD. CDR3 sequence reads: CAIKAGTQLNTEAFF. The CDR3 DNA reads as TGTGCCATCAAAGCCGGGACACAGTTGAACACTGAAGCTTTCTTT.

J is TRBJ1-2 and V is TRBV7-9; a possible D gene is TRBD1 (6 bases). V lost 5 bases and J 2 bases, leaving 12 bases between the germline ends. The V gene's germline CDR1 is SEHNR and CDR2 FQNEAQ (reference sequence). CDR3 length: 14 residues. CDR3 loop: CASSPAGANYGYTF. DNA for the CDR3: TGTGCCAGCAGCCCCGCGGGGGCAAACTATGGCTACACCTTC.

The chain employs TRBV7-3 and TRBJ2-3, with 12 bases fitting TRBD1. Germline V gene data show CDR1 as SGHTA and CDR2 as FQGTGA. There are 17 residues in the CDR3. V dropped 5 bases and J dropped 3; count of bases not matched to a gene: 9. CDR3 loop: CASSLPGQGALTDTQYF. The CDR3 nucleotides read TGTGCCAGCAGCCTCCCGGGACAGGGGGCGCTAACAGATACGCAGTATTTT.

The V call is TRBV5-4, the J call TRBJ2-5; D possibly corresponds to TRBD1 (5 bases). CDR1 SGHNT and CDR2 YYREEE come from the germline V gene (reference sequence). The V end lost 5 bases, the J end lost 3 bases, and 11 bases lay between the germline ends. The CDR3 is made up of 13 amino acids. The chain's CDR3 is CASRRQPKETQYF. DNA of the CDR3: TGTGCCAGCAGAAGACAGCCTAAAGAGACCCAGTACTTC. The full variable domain, with the rest looked up from reference TRBV5-4 and TRBJ2-5, is ETGVTQSPTHLIKTRGQQVTLRCSSQSGHNTVSWYQQALGQGPQFIFQYYREEENGRGNFPPRFSGLQFPNYSSELNVNALELDDSALYLCASRRQPKETQYFGPGTRLLVL.

V gene TRBV2 combines with J gene TRBJ2-5; TRBD1 agrees at 10 bases. Germline lookup yields CDR1 SNHLY and CDR2 FYNNEI. CDR3 length: 15 residues. V was clipped by 10 bases and J by 5 bases; unmatched bases: 13. CDR3 residues: CATYARDRGQETQYF. The CDR3, as DNA: TGTGCCACCTATGCCCGGGACAGGGGCCAGGAGACCCAGTACTTC. The complete variable domain, with remaining parts taken from reference TRBV2 and TRBJ2-5, reads EPEVTQTPSHQVTQMGQEVILRCVPISNHLYFYWYRQILGQKVEFLVSFYNNEISEKSEIFDDQFSVERPDGSNFTLKIRSTKLEDSAMYFCATYARDRGQETQYFGPGTRLLVL.

The chain recombines TRBV27 with TRBJ1-2; 7 nucleotides line up with TRBD1. The CDR3 sequence is 15 residues long. J lost 7 bases, V lost 6 bases, and 14 bases had no gene match. Germline V lookup: CDR1 MNHEY, CDR2 SMNVEV (reference sequence). CDR3 residues: CASREHGQELRGYTF. The DNA of the CDR3 is TGTGCCAGCAGGGAGCACGGACAGGAGTTGCGTGGCTACACCTTC.

V gene TRBV28 combines with J gene TRBJ2-7, with 8 bases identical to TRBD2. The CDR3 covers 15 residues. Losses at the gene ends were 6 bases for V and 0 bases for J; bases not matched to a gene: 7. Germline V gene data show CDR1 as MDHEN and CDR2 as SYDVKM. CDR3 nucleotides: TGTGCCAGCAGCCCTACTAGCGGCTTCTCCTACGAGCAGTACTTC. It is translated as CASSPTSGFSYEQYF.

V is TRBV11-3 and J is TRBJ2-2, with a possible D match to TRBD1 (7 bases). The V and J ends lost 3 bases and 1 base respectively, with 9 bases between them. The CDR3 length is 15 residues. Germline CDR1 is SGHNT and CDR2 is YENEEA. In nucleotides, the CDR3 is TGTGCCAGCAGCTTTCAGGGGGGGAACACCGGGGAGCTGTTTTTT. As protein: CASSFQGGNTGELFF.

The CDR3 protein is CASSQVGGATNEKLFF. The CDR3, as DNA: TGCGCCAGCAGCCAAGTTGGAGGGGCAACTAATGAAAAACTGTTTTTT. The chain uses TRBV4-1 and TRBJ1-4; the D gene is possibly TRBD1 (5 bases). Germline V gene data show CDR1 as MGHRA and CDR2 as YSYEKL. V was trimmed by 1 base and J by 0 bases, leaving 9 bases between them. The CDR3 consists of 16 residues.

The chain uses TRBV7-8 and TRBJ1-6; 9 nucleotides line up with TRBD1. The CDR3 spans 18 residues. Germline CDR1 reads SGHVS; CDR2 reads FQNEAQ. V trimming: 5 bases; J trimming: 0 bases; junction bases outside the gene matches: 8. The CDR3 loop is CASSPNRGPSSYNSPLHF. DNA of the CDR3: TGTGCCAGCAGCCCGAACAGGGGGCCTAGCTCCTATAATTCACCCCTCCACTTT.

The chain employs TRBV14 and TRBJ1-2, with D possibly TRBD1 on 6 matching bases. The CDR3 sequence is 13 residues long. V lost 1 base, J lost 4 bases, and 7 bases lay in between. Germline V gene data show CDR1 as SGHDN and CDR2 as FVKESK. The CDR3 bases are TGTGCCAGCAGCCAAGTGGGGGCCTATGGCTACACCTTC. Encoded protein: CASSQVGAYGYTF.

The chain couples TRBV5-1 to TRBJ2-7; D possibly corresponds to TRBD2 (6 bases). The germline V and J ends were trimmed by 3 bases and 5 bases, with 15 bases remaining between them. Per germline, CDR1 SGHRS and CDR2 YFSETQ. The CDR3 length is 14 residues. The CDR3 here is CASSSTGAGNEQYF. In DNA form, the CDR3 reads TGCGCCAGCAGCTCAACGGGAGCCGGGAACGAGCAGTACTTC.

CDR3 protein: CASSNSPPISGANVLTF. As DNA, the CDR3 is TGTGCCAGTAGTAACTCCCCCCCCATCTCTGGGGCCAACGTCCTGACTTTC. The rearrangement joins TRBV19 to TRBJ2-6; D gene unclear. Trimming pared 4 bases from V and 0 bases from J, leaving 13 bases between. CDR3 size: 17 residues. Germline V gene lookup returns CDR1 LNHDA and CDR2 SQIVND (reference sequence).

The rearrangement joins TRBV2 to TRBJ1-4, with 7 bases fitting TRBD1. The CDR3 extends over 13 amino acids. Per germline, CDR1 SNHLY and CDR2 FYNNEI. With V trimmed by 7 bases and J by 8 bases, 7 bases remained unmatched. CDR3 in amino acids: CASTSGQFEKLFF. The CDR3 DNA reads as TGTGCCAGCACCTCGGGACAGTTCGAAAAACTGTTTTTT. The entire variable domain, with the rest obtained from reference TRBV2 and TRBJ1-4, is as follows: EPEVTQTPSHQVTQMGQEVILRCVPISNHLYFYWYRQILGQKVEFLVSFYNNEISEKSEIFDDQFSVERPDGSNFTLKIRSTKLEDSAMYFCASTSGQFEKLFFGSGTQLSVL.

The CDR3 is CASSYYFSGNYGYTF. For the CDR3, the DNA is TGTGCCAGCAGTTACTATTTTTCAGGCAACTATGGCTACACCTTC. The V call is TRBV6-5, the J call TRBJ1-2, with D unclear. The CDR3 runs 15 residues. Trimming shortened V by 1 base and J by 2 bases, and 11 bases separated the two germline ends. Germline CDR1 and CDR2: MNHEY and SVGAGI.

V usage is TRBV18 and J usage is TRBJ1-1; 8 bases align to TRBD1. Trimming cost V 3 bases and J 5 bases; bases outside gene matches: 11. This CDR3 is built from 16 residues. The V gene's germline CDR1 is KGHSH and CDR2 LQKENI. In DNA form, the CDR3 reads TGTGCCAGCTCACCTCTCCAGACAGGGGTGGGGACTGAAGCTTTCTTT. This sequence encodes CASSPLQTGVGTEAFF. Complete variable domain (other parts from reference TRBV18 and TRBJ1-1): NAGVMQNPRHLVRRRGQEARLRCSPMKGHSHVYWYRQLPEEGLKFMVYLQKENIIDESGMPKERFSAEFPKEGPSILRIQQVVRGDSAAYFCASSPLQTGVGTEAFFGQGTRLTVV.

This clone was detected only once. The chain employs TRBV5-1 and TRBJ1-3; 7 bases align to TRBD1. V lost 3 bases to trimming and J lost 0 bases; unmatched junction nucleotides: 3. The CDR3 sequence is 15 residues long. In germline, CDR1 is SGHRS, CDR2 YFSETQ. The CDR3 sequence is CASSSTGTSGNTIYF. In nucleotides, the CDR3 is TGCGCCAGCAGCTCGACAGGGACCTCTGGAAACACCATATATTTT. The whole variable domain, remainder taken from reference TRBV5-1 and TRBJ1-3, is KAGVTQTPRYLIKTRGQQVTLSCSPISGHRSVSWYQQTPGQGLQFLFEYFSETQRNKGNFPGRFSGRQFSNSRSEMNVSTLELGDSALYLCASSSTGTSGNTIYFGEGSWLTVV.

The chain joins TRBV12-5 to TRBJ1-1, with TRBD1 identical over 7 bases. Germline V CDR1 and CDR2: LGHNT, FRNRAP. The V segment lost 2 bases and the J segment 1 base; nucleotides outside the gene matches: 1. The CDR3 extends over 14 amino acids. The CDR3 reads CASGLWTGNTEAFF. The DNA of the CDR3 is TGTGCTAGTGGTTTGTGGACAGGGAACACTGAAGCTTTCTTT.

V is TRBV4-1 and J is TRBJ2-5, with D perhaps TRBD2 (5 bases). Germline V lookup: CDR1 MGHRA, CDR2 YSYEKL. This CDR3 spans 17 amino acids. The ends were cut back, 3 bases at V and 1 base at J, with 18 bases in the middle. CDR3 nucleotide sequence: TGCGCCAGCAGCCATCCCGGGGAAGCTCCGCCCCAAGAGACCCAGTACTTC. This encodes CASSHPGEAPPQETQYF.